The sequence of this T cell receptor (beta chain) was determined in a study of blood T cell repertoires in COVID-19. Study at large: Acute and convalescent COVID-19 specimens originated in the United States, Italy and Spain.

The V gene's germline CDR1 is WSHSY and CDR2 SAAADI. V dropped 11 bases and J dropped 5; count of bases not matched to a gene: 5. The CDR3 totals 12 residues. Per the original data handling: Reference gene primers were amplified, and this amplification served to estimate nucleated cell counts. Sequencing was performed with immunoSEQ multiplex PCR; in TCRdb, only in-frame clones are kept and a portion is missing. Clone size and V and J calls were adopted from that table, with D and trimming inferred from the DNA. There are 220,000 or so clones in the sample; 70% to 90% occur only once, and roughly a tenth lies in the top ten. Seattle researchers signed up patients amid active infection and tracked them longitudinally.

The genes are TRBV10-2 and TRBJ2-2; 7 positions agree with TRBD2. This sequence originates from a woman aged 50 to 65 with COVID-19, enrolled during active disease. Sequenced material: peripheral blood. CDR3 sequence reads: CACSGGTGELFF. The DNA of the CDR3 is TGCGCCTGCTCGGGGGGAACCGGGGAGCTGTTTTTT.